These 24 T cell receptor beta chains were sequenced from one sample in a study of shared clonotypes between healthy human individuals (TCRdb year 2020). Library preparation was by the immunoSEQ multiplex PCR assay. TCRdb took this table from immuneACCESS and kept in-frame rearrangements with V and J called. Such tables lack part of the clones; where checked against another copy, unresolved V genes explain under half of the gap, and the rest is unexplained. Recorded for this sample are approximately 1,500,000 clones; roughly 96% of them occurred a single time. Clones ranked in the top ten supply about 1.2% of the sample. Sequencing input: naive CD4+ T cells sorted from blood. The cell subset or site label, read with the paper, signifies: CD45RA+ positively selected. These receptors were taken from a man aged 25-45 years in good health.

V gene TRBV27 combines with J gene TRBJ2-1; D perhaps matches TRBD2 (5 bases). V lost 0 bases, J lost 1 base, and 16 bases lay in between. Germline lookup yields CDR1 MNHEY and CDR2 SMNVEV (reference sequence). The CDR3 length is 18 residues. This CDR3 is CASSLSSLWVASYNEQFF. The CDR3 nucleotides read TGTGCCAGCAGTTTATCTTCGCTGTGGGTAGCGTCCTACAATGAGCAGTTCTTC.

The chain recombines TRBV5-3 with TRBJ2-1; TRBD2 matches 9 bases. TRBV5-3 is flagged as an ORF with uncertain function. This CDR3 spans 18 amino acids. Germline trimming cut 10 bases from V and 3 bases from J; bases unmatched to any gene: 20. For the CDR3, the DNA is TGTGCCGCAAACCTGCAGGGGACTAGCCAGATTTTCTACAATGAGCAGTTCTTC. Translation gives CAANLQGTSQIFYNEQFF.

The V and J genes are TRBV29-1 and TRBJ2-7; the match to TRBD1 covers 7 bases. The CDR3 extends over 13 amino acids. Per germline, CDR1 SQVTM and CDR2 ANQGSEA. Trimming at V came to 5 bases and at J to 2 bases, leaving 6 bases not matched to a gene. CDR3 DNA: TGCAGCGTTACCGGGACAGTGACCTACGAGCAGTACTTC. This gives the protein CSVTGTVTYEQYF.

V and J are TRBV9 and TRBJ2-7, with TRBD1 matching 8 bases. Germline-derived CDR1 and CDR2 are SGDLS and YYNGEE. The length of the CDR3 is 17 residues. V was pared by 0 bases and J by 5 bases, with 13 bases of the junction left unmatched. The CDR3 nucleotides read TGTGCCAGCAGCGTAGCCGCAGGGGGCGCCCCTCCCCACGAGCAGTACTTC. Translation gives CASSVAAGGAPPHEQYF.

The chain links TRBV5-4 to TRBJ2-3; D might be TRBD2 (6 bases). This CDR3 is built from 14 residues. Germline V gives CDR1 SGHNT, CDR2 YYREEE (reference sequence). The V end lost 0 bases, the J end lost 6 bases, and 11 bases lay between the germline ends. CDR3 region: CASSLVGGRDTQYF. DNA of the CDR3: TGTGCCAGCAGCTTGGTCGGGGGAAGGGATACGCAGTATTTT.

The chain carries TRBV7-2 and TRBJ1-1; no definite D call. Trimming took 4 bases from V and 2 from J, leaving 8 bases between them. The germline CDR1 and CDR2 sequences are SGHTA and FQGNSA. The length of the CDR3 is 13 residues. The CDR3 loop reads CASSYWSNTEAFF. DNA for the CDR3: TGTGCCAGCAGCTATTGGAGTAACACTGAAGCTTTCTTT.

V gene TRBV19 combines with J gene TRBJ1-5, with D maybe TRBD1 (6 bases). Per germline, CDR1 LNHDA and CDR2 SQIVND (reference sequence). Trimming cost V 3 bases and J 5 bases, with 14 bases left between them. This CDR3 has 15 residues. Here the CDR3 reads CASSIGGGADQPQHF. The CDR3 DNA reads TGTGCCAGTAGTATCGGAGGGGGGGCGGATCAGCCCCAGCATTTT.

V gene TRBV11-2 combines with J gene TRBJ1-4; unclear D gene. Germline V gene lookup returns CDR1 SGHAT and CDR2 FQNNGV. This CDR3 has 12 amino acids. V shed 5 bases and J shed 10 bases, with 11 bases lying between them. CDR3 residues: CASSAQERKLFF. The CDR3 DNA sequence: TGTGCCAGCAGCGCCCAGGAAAGAAAACTGTTTTTT.

The chain joins TRBV21-1 to TRBJ2-7; the tabulated D call, TRBD2, remains unverified against the DNA. TRBV21-1 constitutes a pseudogene. There are 17 residues in the CDR3. The CDR3 sequence: CASSKAEAGGGSEEQYF. The CDR3 DNA follows: TGTGCCAGCAGCAAAGCGGAAGCGGGAGGAGGTTCGGAGGAGCAGTACTTC.

This sequence joins TRBV28 and TRBJ2-7, with TRBD2 as a possible D gene (6 bases). This CDR3 contains 17 residues. V was trimmed by 5 bases and J by 2 bases, leaving 22 bases between them. Germline loops: CDR1 MDHEN, CDR2 SYDVKM. This CDR3 is CASSPILQGTYPYEQYF. DNA for the CDR3: TGTGCCAGCAGTCCTATTCTCCAAGGGACTTATCCCTACGAGCAGTACTTC.

The chain is built from TRBV6-1 and TRBJ1-1; tentatively, D is TRBD1 (6 bases). Germline CDR1 is MNHNS and CDR2 is SASEGT. Trimming took 2 bases from V and 1 from J, leaving 14 bases between them. The CDR3 contains 16 residues. The CDR3 region is CASSEWRGHPNTEAFF. The CDR3 region has the DNA TGTGCCAGCAGTGAATGGAGGGGACACCCGAACACTGAAGCTTTCTTT.

Turning to this clone: The same CDR3 can be traced to other DNA sequences in this sample. The chain couples TRBV18 to TRBJ1-4; D remains unclear. The V gene's germline CDR1 is KGHSH and CDR2 LQKENI. V lost 3 bases and J 3 bases, leaving 5 bases between the germline ends. The CDR3 contains 13 residues. The CDR3 bases are TGTGCCAGCTCACCCGGTTCTAATGAAAAACTGTTTTTT. Translated: CASSPGSNEKLFF.

V is TRBV9 and J is TRBJ2-1; no clear D. V dropped 4 bases and J dropped 9 bases, with 17 bases sitting between them. In germline, CDR1 is SGDLS, CDR2 YYNGEE. The CDR3 length is 14 residues. This chain's CDR3 is CASSPLDRPSEQFF. In nucleotides, the CDR3 is TGTGCCAGCAGCCCACTCGATAGGCCCTCTGAGCAGTTCTTC.

V is TRBV29-1 and J is TRBJ1-5, with D possibly TRBD1 on 5 matching bases. Trimming pared 4 bases from V and 3 bases from J, leaving 13 bases between. Germline V gene lookup returns CDR1 SQVTM and CDR2 ANQGSEA. CDR3 length: 14 residues. The CDR3, as DNA: TGCAGCGTTGTATGGGGGGACCCCAATCAGCCCCAGCATTTT. Amino acid sequence: CSVVWGDPNQPQHF.

The chain uses TRBV7-9 and TRBJ2-7; a weak D match, TRBD2 (5 bases). Germline V CDR1 and CDR2: SEHNR, FQNEAQ (reference sequence). With 5 bases removed from V and 4 bases from J, the gap between germline ends came to 18 bases. This CDR3 is 15 amino acids long. CDR3 amino acids: CASSHYRGAGYEQYF. The CDR3 DNA sequence: TGTGCCAGCAGCCATTATCGGGGTGCGGGTTACGAGCAGTACTTC.

J is TRBJ1-5 and V is TRBV7-6; a possible D gene is TRBD1 (6 bases). Germline loops: CDR1 SGHVS, CDR2 FNYEAQ. Deletions cut 1 base from V and 6 bases from J, with 13 bases between. The CDR3 spans 15 residues. CDR3 DNA sequence: TGTGCCAGCAGCTTAGAGAAAACAGGGATTCAGCCCCAGCATTTT. Translated, it gives CASSLEKTGIQPQHF.

The V and J genes are TRBV4-1 and TRBJ1-3; 7 nucleotides match TRBD1. This CDR3 has 16 amino acids. The V gene's germline CDR1 is MGHRA and CDR2 YSYEKL. The V segment lost 3 bases and the J segment 4 bases; nucleotides outside the gene matches: 9. The DNA for the CDR3 is TGCGCCAGCAGCCAGTTCGACAGGGTGCCGGGAAACACCATATATTTT. This sequence encodes CASSQFDRVPGNTIYF.

The rearrangement joins TRBV28 to TRBJ2-1; weak D call: TRBD1 (6 bases). Germline V gene lookup returns CDR1 MDHEN and CDR2 SYDVKM. The V end was cut by 8 bases, the J end by 6 bases, with 11 bases between. The CDR3 has 12 residues. The CDR3 coding sequence is TGTGCCAGCCGCACAGGGTTCAATGAGCAGTTCTTC. This encodes CASRTGFNEQFF.

The chain is built from TRBV4-2 and TRBJ1-3; D unclear. The V gene lost 0 bases and the J gene lost 0 bases, with 6 bases spanning the gap. The CDR3 contains 15 residues. Germline lookup yields CDR1 LGHNA and CDR2 YNFKEQ. The DNA of the CDR3 is TGTGCCAGCAGCCAAGATCCCCACTCTGGAAACACCATATATTTT. It specifies CASSQDPHSGNTIYF.

The CDR3 coding sequence is TGCGCCAGCAGCCGAACTAGCGGGAGGGTCTATGAGCAGTTCTTC. Amino acids: CASSRTSGRVYEQFF. This sequence joins TRBV5-1 and TRBJ2-1; the match to TRBD2 covers 13 bases. CDR1 and CDR2 from the germline V gene are SGHRS and YFSETQ. CDR3 size: 15 residues. With 4 bases clipped from V and 8 bases from J, the junction kept 6 bases outside the gene matches.

V and J are TRBV29-1 and TRBJ2-1; D not certain. The CDR3 runs to 15 residues. In germline, CDR1 is SQVTM, CDR2 ANQGSEA. V lost 6 bases to trimming and J lost 0 bases, with 15 bases between them. The CDR3 DNA sequence: TGCAGCGTCCGCCCCAGAGAAATCTCCTACAATGAGCAGTTCTTC. Protein: CSVRPREISYNEQFF.

This chain links TRBV10-2 with TRBJ1-5; the D is unclear. The CDR3 covers 16 residues. V shed 6 bases and J shed 0 bases, with 15 bases lying between them. Germline CDR1 is WSHSY and CDR2 is SAAADI. CDR3 region: CASRPLILYSNQPQHF. The CDR3 DNA reads as TGCGCCAGCAGGCCCCTTATCCTCTATAGCAATCAGCCCCAGCATTTT.

The chain carries TRBV14 and TRBJ1-1; the match to TRBD1 covers 7 bases. Germline loops: CDR1 SGHDN, CDR2 FVKESK. V shed 5 bases and J 7 bases; nucleotides not matched to a gene: 7. The CDR3 covers 13 residues. CDR3 protein: CASSFNRGFEAFF. CDR3 in DNA: TGTGCCAGCAGCTTTAACAGGGGCTTTGAAGCTTTCTTT.

J is TRBJ2-7 and V is TRBV6-7; D is uncertain. TRBV6-7 is treated as an ORF (open reading frame) with a function not yet certain. This CDR3 comprises 12 residues. Trimming took 7 bases from V and 2 from J, leaving 9 bases between them. CDR3 sequence reads: CASTPTTYEQYF. As DNA, the CDR3 is TGTGCCAGCACCCCGACCACCTACGAGCAGTACTTC.